This passage covers 27 T cell receptor beta chains from one sample sequenced in a study of blood T cell repertoires in COVID-19. Only in-frame clones appear in the TCRdb table, and some are missing; sequencing was by immunoSEQ multiplex PCR. The sample has around 300,000 clones, roughly 90% seen once. Sequenced input: PBMCs or T cells enriched from blood (not recorded which). These receptors all stem from a woman aged 45 to 65 who had recovered from COVID-19.

The chain combines TRBV5-1 with TRBJ2-1; D call uncertain. Trimming shortened V by 0 bases and J by 0 bases, and 7 bases separated the two germline ends. CDR1 is SGHRS, CDR2 YFSETQ, per germline. The CDR3 runs 15 residues. CDR3 in amino acids: CASSLGQNSYNEQFF. The DNA of the CDR3 is TGCGCCAGCAGCTTGGGTCAGAACTCCTACAATGAGCAGTTCTTC. The complete variable domain, with remaining parts taken from reference TRBV5-1 and TRBJ2-1, reads KAGVTQTPRYLIKTRGQQVTLSCSPISGHRSVSWYQQTPGQGLQFLFEYFSETQRNKGNFPGRFSGRQFSNSRSEMNVSTLELGDSALYLCASSLGQNSYNEQFFGPGTRLTVL.

This clone was observed a single time. One end of the junction does not line up with germline, which may come from a read error. V and J are TRBV5-4 and TRBJ2-7, with 8 bases matching TRBD1. CDR1 is SGHNT, CDR2 YYREEE, per germline (reference sequence). The CDR3 length is 15 residues. CDR3 in amino acids: CASTLGGQGLYEQYF. For the CDR3, the DNA is TGTGCCAGCACCTTGGGAGGACAGGGACTCTACGAGCAGTACTTC.

This clone was detected only once. V and J are TRBV7-9 and TRBJ2-7; the D gene is possibly TRBD1 (5 bases). Germline V gene sequence: CDR1 SEHNR, CDR2 FQNEAQ (reference sequence). V gave up 1 base and J gave up 7 bases, with 20 bases separating them. The CDR3 is made up of 16 amino acids. The CDR3 reads CASSLVTGYRSQEQYF. The CDR3, as DNA: TGTGCCAGCAGCTTAGTTACGGGTTACAGGTCTCAGGAGCAGTACTTC.

The V and J genes are TRBV20-1 and TRBJ1-6; TRBD1 aligns across 11 bases. J gave up 7 bases and V 3 bases, and 5 bases lay outside the gene matches. The CDR3 extends over 15 amino acids. Germline assignment: CDR1 DFQATT and CDR2 SNEGSKA (reference sequence). CDR3 residues: CSASRDRGTNSPLHF. As DNA, the CDR3 is TGCAGTGCTAGTAGGGACAGGGGGACGAATTCACCCCTCCACTTT.

The V gene is TRBV27, the J gene TRBJ2-5, with 11 bases identical to TRBD2. V was clipped by 4 bases and J by 5 bases; unmatched bases: 0. Germline V CDR1 and CDR2: MNHEY, SMNVEV (reference sequence). The CDR3 is 13 amino acids. The CDR3 region is CASSSSGRETQYF. As DNA, the CDR3 is TGTGCCAGCAGTTCTAGCGGGAGGGAGACCCAGTACTTC.

This sequence joins TRBV15 and TRBJ2-5; possible D gene TRBD1, 5 bases. The ends were cut back, 1 base at V and 5 bases at J, with 8 bases in the middle. The CDR3 has 13 amino acids. The germline gives CDR1 LNHNV, CDR2 YYDKDF (reference sequence). CDR3: CATSRGGRETQYF. CDR3 bases: TGTGCCACCAGCAGAGGGGGCCGGGAGACCCAGTACTTC.

This clone was recorded once. This CDR3 reads CASSLVTIAGGLETQYF. CDR3 nucleotides: TGTGCCAGCAGCTTAGTTACGATAGCGGGAGGGCTAGAGACCCAGTACTTC. The J gene is TRBJ2-5, the V gene TRBV7-2, with TRBD2 matching over 11 bases. Unmatched junction bases numbered 8, after V lost 1 base and J lost 4 bases. This CDR3 is built from 17 residues. Germline V gene data show CDR1 as SGHTA and CDR2 as FQGNSA. Filled out from reference TRBV7-2 and TRBJ2-5, the complete variable domain reads GAGVSQSPSNKVTEKGKDVELRCDPISGHTALYWYRQSLGQGLEFLIYFQGNSAPDKSGLPSDRFSAERTGGSVSTLTIQRTQQEDSAVYLCASSLVTIAGGLETQYFGPGTRLLVL.

As regards this clone: Other DNA sequences from this sample encode an identical CDR3 as well. The J gene is TRBJ1-2, the V gene TRBV19; TRBD1 aligns across 8 bases. The germline V gene encodes CDR1 LNHDA and CDR2 SQIVND (reference sequence). CDR3 length equals 13 residues. V gave up 5 bases and J gave up 5 bases; unmatched junction bases: 4. The CDR3: CASSGTGPYGYTF. The DNA for the CDR3 is TGTGCCAGTAGTGGGACAGGACCTTATGGCTACACCTTC. The full variable domain, its missing parts supplied by reference TRBV19 and TRBJ1-2, is DGGITQSPKYLFRKEGQNVTLSCEQNLNHDAMYWYRQDPGQGLRLIYYSQIVNDFQKGDIAEGYSVSREKKESFPLTVTSAQKNPTAFYLCASSGTGPYGYTFGSGTRLTVV.

The chain carries TRBV27 and TRBJ1-5, with 7 bases identical to TRBD1. The CDR3 consists of 15 residues. CDR1 is MNHEY and CDR2 is SMNVEV in the germline V gene (reference sequence). J gave up 2 bases and V 6 bases, and 7 bases lay outside the gene matches. The CDR3 protein is CASSSGQVGNQPQHF. CDR3 in DNA: TGTGCCAGCAGCTCAGGACAGGTCGGCAATCAGCCCCAGCATTTT.

This clone was detected only a few times. The CDR3 here is CASSTQSGTGFYEQYF. The CDR3 DNA follows: TGCGCCAGCAGCACCCAATCAGGGACAGGGTTCTACGAGCAGTACTTC. The chain recombines TRBV4-1 with TRBJ2-7; 9 bases agree with TRBD1. After removal of 5 bases from V and 3 bases from J, the junction contained 11 bases not matched to a gene. This CDR3 comprises 16 residues. The germline V gene has CDR1 MGHRA and CDR2 YSYEKL.

CDR3 sequence reads: CASSLRSGRLSYEQYF. In nucleotides, the CDR3 is TGTGCCAGCAGCCTCCGTAGCGGGAGGCTTTCCTACGAGCAGTACTTC. The chain employs TRBV6-6 and TRBJ2-7, with 10 bases matching TRBD2. Germline CDR1 is MNHNY and CDR2 is SVGAGI (reference sequence). The CDR3 extends over 16 amino acids. V trimming: 6 bases; J trimming: 1 base; junction bases outside the gene matches: 9.

CDR3 region: CASSLGDEQFF. In DNA form, the CDR3 reads TGTGCCAGCAGCCTAGGCGATGAGCAGTTCTTC. J is TRBJ2-1 and V is TRBV7-6, with D uncertain. CDR3 length: 11 residues. Germline V lookup: CDR1 SGHVS, CDR2 FNYEAQ. Trimming pared 5 bases from V and 8 bases from J, leaving 7 bases between. Full variable domain (missing parts from reference TRBV7-6 and TRBJ2-1): GAGVSQSPRYKVTKRGQDVALRCDPISGHVSLYWYRQALGQGPEFLTYFNYEAQQDKSGLPNDRFSAERPEGSISTLTIQRTEQRDSAMYRCASSLGDEQFFGPGTRLTVL.

The chain uses TRBV5-8 and TRBJ1-2; TRBD1 matches at 8 bases. The ends lost 4 bases at V and 3 bases at J; junction bases unmatched: 14. Germline CDR1 is SGHTS and CDR2 is YDEGEE. This CDR3 spans 17 amino acids. This CDR3 reads CASSRPEFDRGHYGYTF. CDR3 nucleotides: TGTGCCAGCAGCCGACCCGAATTCGACAGGGGACACTATGGCTACACCTTC.

The chain joins TRBV28 to TRBJ1-5, with 7 bases that match TRBD1. Germline V gene data show CDR1 as MDHEN and CDR2 as SYDVKM. The junction had 3 bases not matched to a gene; V was cut back by 7 bases and J by 0 bases. This CDR3 comprises 14 residues. The CDR3 DNA follows: TGTGCCAGCACGGACAGGTATAGCAATCAGCCCCAGCATTTT. Translating gives CASTDRYSNQPQHF.

This chain links TRBV24-1 with TRBJ2-2; D might be TRBD2 (6 bases). Germline V lookup: CDR1 KGHDR, CDR2 SFDVKD. Deletions cut 4 bases from V and 3 bases from J, with 17 bases between. CDR3 length equals 17 residues. Here the CDR3 DNA reads TGTGCCACCAGTGACCCCTTCGGGAGTAGCGACACCGGGGAGCTGTTTTTT. This gives the protein CATSDPFGSSDTGELFF.

The genes are TRBV7-2 and TRBJ2-7; D may be TRBD1 (6 bases). V gave up 1 base and J gave up 4 bases, with 14 bases separating them. Germline lookup yields CDR1 SGHTA and CDR2 FQGNSA. This CDR3 has 15 residues. Here the CDR3 reads CASSLDYTGFYEQYF. CDR3 bases: TGTGCCAGCAGCTTAGACTATACAGGGTTTTACGAGCAGTACTTC.

The chain combines TRBV24-1 with TRBJ2-2; 7 bases map to TRBD1. Germline V gene lookup returns CDR1 KGHDR and CDR2 SFDVKD. This CDR3 has 15 amino acids. Losses at the gene ends were 6 bases for V and 2 bases for J; bases not matched to a gene: 5. CDR3 bases: TGTGCCACCAGTCGGAGACAGGGTAACACCGGGGAGCTGTTTTTT. Translated: CATSRRQGNTGELFF.

This chain connects TRBV4-1 to TRBJ2-7; D gene unclear. This CDR3 comprises 15 residues. V lost 0 bases, J lost 3 bases, and 12 bases lay in between. Germline-derived CDR1 and CDR2 are MGHRA and YSYEKL. CDR3 in amino acids: CASSQETQAFYEQYF. The CDR3 DNA reads as TGCGCCAGCAGCCAAGAAACCCAGGCGTTCTACGAGCAGTACTTC.

This chain connects TRBV9 to TRBJ1-2; no firm D call. The CDR3 has 13 amino acids. V dropped 0 bases and J dropped 8 bases, with 11 bases sitting between them. Looked up from germline, CDR1 is SGDLS and CDR2 is YYNGEE. CDR3 bases: TGTGCCAGCAGCGTAGACATGAAATTGGGCTACACCTTC. This gives the protein CASSVDMKLGYTF. The whole variable domain, filled in from reference TRBV9 and TRBJ1-2, reads DSGVTQTPKHLITATGQRVTLRCSPRSGDLSVYWYQQSLDQGLQFLIQYYNGEERAKGNILERFSAQQFPDLHSELNLSSLELGDSALYFCASSVDMKLGYTFGSGTRLTVV.

This clone was counted between two and nine times. The rearrangement uses TRBV5-1 and TRBJ2-2, with a tentative D call TRBD1 (6 bases). Germline V gene sequence: CDR1 SGHRS, CDR2 YFSETQ. Trimming cost V 2 bases and J 7 bases, with 15 bases left between them. This CDR3 has 15 residues. The CDR3 spells CASSFTGLVGGELFF. CDR3 DNA sequence: TGCGCCAGCAGCTTTACAGGGTTGGTAGGCGGGGAGCTGTTTTTT.

The chain recombines TRBV7-9 with TRBJ2-5, with D perhaps matching TRBD1 (6 bases). V was trimmed by 2 bases and J by 2 bases, leaving 12 bases between them. The CDR3 is made up of 15 amino acids. Germline CDR1 is SEHNR and CDR2 is FQNEAQ (reference sequence). The CDR3 nucleotides read TGTGCCAGCAGCTTACGCCTGGACAGACAAGAGACCCAGTACTTC. This encodes CASSLRLDRQETQYF. The full variable domain, with the rest looked up from reference TRBV7-9 and TRBJ2-5, is DTGVSQNPRHKITKRGQNVTFRCDPISEHNRLYWYRQTLGQGPEFLTYFQNEAQLEKSRLLSDRFSAERPKGSFSTLEIQRTEQGDSAMYLCASSLRLDRQETQYFGPGTRLLVL.

The rearrangement uses TRBV19 and TRBJ1-1; 10 nucleotides align to TRBD1. The CDR3 runs to 15 residues. CDR1 is LNHDA, CDR2 SQIVND, per germline (reference sequence). Losses at the gene ends were 11 bases for V and 5 bases for J; bases not matched to a gene: 14. For the CDR3, the DNA is TGTGCCGGCCGTGCGACAGGGGGCGCGCGGACTGAAGCTTTCTTT. Protein product: CAGRATGGARTEAFF. Complete variable domain (other parts from reference TRBV19 and TRBJ1-1): DGGITQSPKYLFRKEGQNVTLSCEQNLNHDAMYWYRQDPGQGLRLIYYSQIVNDFQKGDIAEGYSVSREKKESFPLTVTSAQKNPTAFYLCAGRATGGARTEAFFGQGTRLTVV.

J is TRBJ2-1 and V is TRBV21-1; the listed D gene, TRBD1, was not tested against the DNA. TRBV21-1 is a pseudogene. This CDR3 comprises 15 residues. The CDR3 bases are TGTGCCAGCGATACTCGGGACAGGGGGTACAATGAGCAGTTCTTC. Translation: CASDTRDRGYNEQFF.

Note on this clone: This CDR3 is also generated by other DNA sequences in the sample. The chain uses TRBV5-5 and TRBJ1-4; possible D gene TRBD1, 5 bases. CDR3 length: 14 residues. With 0 bases removed from V and 7 bases from J, the gap between germline ends came to 10 bases. Germline V gives CDR1 SGHKS, CDR2 YYEKEE (reference sequence). CDR3 sequence (DNA): TGTGCCAGCAGCTTGGGGACCGGGGGTGAAAAACTGTTTTTT. Protein sequence: CASSLGTGGEKLFF. Based on the CDR3 plus reference TRBV5-5 and TRBJ1-4, the full variable domain is DAGVTQSPTHLIKTRGQQVTLRCSPISGHKSVSWYQQVLGQGPQFIFQYYEKEERGRGNFPDRFSARQFPNYSSELNVNALLLGDSALYLCASSLGTGGEKLFFGSGTQLSVL.

The chain recombines TRBV7-9 with TRBJ2-7, with D possibly being TRBD2 (6 bases). Germline loops: CDR1 SEHNR, CDR2 FQNEAQ (reference sequence). The CDR3 consists of 15 residues. V was cut by 2 bases and J by 2 bases, with 13 bases left in between. Written as DNA, the CDR3 is TGTGCCAGCAGCTTACGAGCGGGTTCTCCCTACGAGCAGTACTTC. It codes for CASSLRAGSPYEQYF.

In this sample, this clone turned up once. This chain connects TRBV5-5 to TRBJ2-7; the match to TRBD2 covers 7 bases. The CDR3 runs 16 residues. Trimming at V came to 4 bases and at J to 1 base, leaving 11 bases not matched to a gene. The germline gives CDR1 SGHKS, CDR2 YYEKEE (reference sequence). CDR3 sequence (DNA): TGTGCCAGCAGCCCTGGGAGGGACTCCCGATCCTACGAGCAGTACTTC. Its translation is CASSPGRDSRSYEQYF. The complete variable domain, with remaining parts taken from reference TRBV5-5 and TRBJ2-7, reads DAGVTQSPTHLIKTRGQQVTLRCSPISGHKSVSWYQQVLGQGPQFIFQYYEKEERGRGNFPDRFSARQFPNYSSELNVNALLLGDSALYLCASSPGRDSRSYEQYFGPGTRLTVT.

In its sample, this clone was seen once. The V call is TRBV18, the J call TRBJ2-3; TRBD1 aligns across 7 bases. V dropped 2 bases and J dropped 0; count of bases not matched to a gene: 8. Per germline, CDR1 KGHSH and CDR2 LQKENI. The CDR3 loop spans 17 amino acids. CDR3 amino acids: CASSPNEGTVSTDTQYF. The CDR3, as DNA: TGTGCCAGCTCACCAAATGAGGGGACAGTTAGCACAGATACGCAGTATTTT.